This TCR beta chain was captured in a study of T cells in Graves' hyperthyroidism and ophthalmopathy. On the study more broadly: Staff took peripheral blood when the initial diagnosis was made, before any treatment began. Findings of the study overall: Ophthalmopathy could be told apart from stable hyperthyroidism with a 13 V-J model.

V was clipped by 3 bases and J by 1 base, with 14 bases between them. Per the germline V gene, CDR1 is SQVTM and CDR2 is ANQGSEA. The CDR3 is 15 amino acids. Amplified TCR beta CDR3 regions came from RNA transcripts. HTBI primers were used for first-round RT-PCR of the TCR CDR3. Using its own MiXCR run on the multiplex PCR reads, TCRdb lists one record per CDR3 protein. The sample includes about 710,000 distinct CDR3 sequences, about 16% of them seen just once. In the case of this clonotype: Its matching antigen is unknown.

The sample was blood. The chain carries TRBV29-1 and TRBJ2-3, with D perhaps TRBD2 (5 bases). The origin of this receptor is a man aged 18 to 30 with Graves' hyperthyroidism. The CDR3 loop is CSVESPRRGTDTQYF. The DNA of the CDR3 is TGCAGCGTTGAGTCGCCCCGGCGGGGCACAGATACGCAGTATTTT.